What follows are 17 T cell receptor beta chains derived from one specimen sequenced in a study of CXCR3-negative and CXCR3-positive naive CD8 T cells. The authors made the TRB cDNA libraries by 5' RACE using UMI labels. Using the 5' RACE reads, TCRdb records one entry per CDR3 protein without DNA. This sample carries around 140,000 distinct CDR3 sequences, with about 0.3% going to the ten biggest clones. The sequencing sample was made of naive CXCR3- CD8+ T cells from blood. Subset: CD45RO-CCR7+CD27+CD95- naive CD8+ T cells lacking CXCR3 (TNR3-). All receptors come from a human donor in good health. Some clones in this sample may be carry-over from other donors' samples.

The rearrangement uses TRBV19 and TRBJ1-1. The CDR3 is made up of 12 amino acids. Germline V gene lookup returns CDR1 LNHDA and CDR2 SQIVND (reference sequence). The CDR3 here is CASSAGSVEAFF.

This chain links TRBV6-8 with TRBJ2-7; the TCRdb D gene call, TRBD2, has no DNA to confirm it. This CDR3 region has 14 residues. In germline, CDR1 is MNHGY, CDR2 SAAAGT. The CDR3 reads CASSYPGGGYEQYF.

The V gene is TRBV7-9, the J gene TRBJ2-6. Looked up from germline, CDR1 is SEHNR and CDR2 is FQNEAQ (reference sequence). The CDR3 sequence is 16 residues long. The CDR3 spells CASSLPADSGANVLTF.

The rearrangement uses TRBV6-1 and TRBJ2-7; lacking DNA, the TRBD2 call made by TCRdb goes unchecked. The CDR3 is 12 residues long. Germline V gene lookup returns CDR1 MNHNS and CDR2 SASEGT. The CDR3 protein is CASNTRIYEQYF.

The chain couples TRBV12-3 or TRBV12-4 to TRBJ1-5. The CDR3 is 13 amino acids. CDR3 sequence reads: CASSQGRDRPQHF.

The CDR3 sequence: CASLPGGAFADTQYF. The chain combines TRBV7-8 with TRBJ2-3; TCRdb names TRBD1, which stays unverified in the absence of DNA. Per germline, CDR1 SGHVS and CDR2 FQNEAQ. This CDR3 region has 15 residues. Looking up the rest from reference TRBV7-8 and TRBJ2-3 gives the full variable domain: GAGVSQSPRYKVAKRGQDVALRCDPISGHVSLFWYQQALGQGPEFLTYFQNEAQLDKSGLPSDRFFAERPEGSVSTLKIQRTQQEDSAVYLCASLPGGAFADTQYFGPGTRLTVL.

The J gene is TRBJ2-1, the V gene TRBV5-1; TCRdb names TRBD2, which stays unverified in the absence of DNA. The CDR3 sequence is 15 residues long. Germline V gene data show CDR1 as SGHRS and CDR2 as YFSETQ. The CDR3 sequence is CASSLGREAYNEQFF.

The chain combines TRBV4-2 with TRBJ1-1. In germline, CDR1 is LGHNA, CDR2 YNFKEQ. The CDR3 contains 16 residues. The CDR3 spells CASSQDRDSVLGEAFF.

J is TRBJ1-1 and V is TRBV19. The CDR3 is 15 residues long. The germline gives CDR1 LNHDA, CDR2 SQIVND (reference sequence). CDR3 sequence: CASSIDRKGNTEAFF.

This chain joins TRBV4-1 and TRBJ2-7; absent DNA, TCRdb's TRBD2 call cannot be checked. CDR1 is MGHRA and CDR2 is YSYEKL in the germline V gene. The CDR3 is 19 amino acids. CDR3 sequence: CASSLVTGTSGGTYYEQYF.

The rearrangement joins TRBV28 to TRBJ1-4. Germline V lookup: CDR1 MDHEN, CDR2 SYDVKM. The CDR3 contains 14 residues. The chain's CDR3 is CASSLTITNEKLFF.

The chain has TRBV28 and TRBJ2-1; TCRdb calls TRBD2, which cannot be checked without DNA. Germline V gene sequence: CDR1 MDHEN, CDR2 SYDVKM. This CDR3 region has 15 residues. CDR3 in amino acids: CASSFRGTRDHEQFF.

V is TRBV10-3 and J is TRBJ2-5; TCRdb reports TRBD1, a call that lacks DNA to check it against. CDR3 length equals 14 residues. Germline V gene sequence: CDR1 ENHRY, CDR2 SYGVKD. CDR3 residues: CATGAHPGRETQYF.

This chain links TRBV7-9 with TRBJ2-1; TCRdb names TRBD2, which stays unverified in the absence of DNA. This CDR3 is 16 amino acids long. Germline V gene sequence: CDR1 SEHNR, CDR2 FQNEAQ (reference sequence). CDR3 in amino acids: CASSHTSGGFYNEQFF.

The chain carries TRBV29-1 and TRBJ2-7; TCRdb's D call of TRBD1 is untestable without DNA. Germline loops: CDR1 SQVTM, CDR2 ANQGSEA. There are 12 residues in the CDR3. The CDR3 spells CSARQGTYEQYF.

The chain employs TRBV12-3 or TRBV12-4 and TRBJ1-6; TCRdb names TRBD1, which stays unverified in the absence of DNA. This CDR3 region has 16 residues. The CDR3 here is CASREPGTGYNSPLHF.

The V and J genes are TRBV7-9 and TRBJ2-6. CDR1 is SEHNR, CDR2 FQNEAQ, per germline (reference sequence). The CDR3 covers 14 residues. The chain's CDR3 is CASSLGTGANVLTF.